Listed below are T cell receptor beta chains from one sample, sequenced in a study of shared clonotypes between healthy human individuals. Sequenced by immunoSEQ multiplex PCR; TCRdb stores in-frame clones only, minus some. The sample yields fewer than 850,000 clones, 72% seen once. The sequencing input was memory CD4+ T cells sorted from blood. The receptors originated from a young woman in good health. Both conserved end residues are part of each CDR3. Fields, in order: clone size, J gene, V gene, D gene, CDR3 DNA, CDR3 protein. A D gene is named only where the DNA matches it firmly. Size is stated for part of the rows, as once, few or many counts, or as a class when the clone is expanded.

>.|TRBJ2-7|TRBV7-9|TRBD1
TGTGCCAGCAGCTTAACTGGACAGGGGAACTACGAGCAGTACTTC
CASSLTGQGNYEQYF
>.|TRBJ2-1|TRBV10-3|.
TGTGCCATCAGTGAGAGACTAGAACGGAATGAGCAGTTCTTC
CAISERLERNEQFF
>.|TRBJ2-3|TRBV15|TRBD1
TGTGCCACCAGCGAGTACCGGGACAGACGGGATGATACGCAGTATTTT
CATSEYRDRRDDTQYF
>.|TRBJ1-1|TRBV6-5|.
TGTGCCAGCAGCCCCTCCCCGGGGGACACTGAAGCTTTCTTT
CASSPSPGDTEAFF
>.|TRBJ1-5|TRBV1|.
TGCACCAGCGGCTGGACTAGGGGCAATCAGCCCCAGCATTTT
CTSGWTRGNQPQHF
>.|TRBJ2-3|TRBV19|.
TGTGCCAGTAGTCAAGGGCGGACCCCTATCACAGATACGCAGTATTTT
CASSQGRTPITDTQYF
>.|TRBJ2-3|TRBV5-1|.
TGCGCCACCTCGCCGGGTGTAGCGCCCATCACAGATACGCAGTATTTT
CATSPGVAPITDTQYF
>.|TRBJ1-5|TRBV6-1|.
TGTGCCAGCAGTGAACAGGGAAAACAGCCCCAGCATTTT
CASSEQGKQPQHF
>.|TRBJ2-5|TRBV6-6|.
TGTGCCAGCAGTCAGGGAGGGGGTGGAGAGACCCAGTACTTC
CASSQGGGGETQYF
>.|TRBJ1-1|TRBV11-2|TRBD1
TGTGCCAGCAGCCCCCAGGGGGATTCCACTGAAGCTTTCTTT
CASSPQGDSTEAFF
>.|TRBJ2-3|TRBV19|.
TGTGCCAGTAGTATGAGATACACAGATACGCAGTATTTT
CASSMRYTDTQYF
>.|TRBJ2-7|TRBV10-3|.
TGTGCCATCAGTGCCCGGGACGGCGCCGACGAGCAGTACTTC
CAISARDGADEQYF
>few|TRBJ1-2|TRBV4-1|.
TGCGCCAGCAGCTATGGACCGGGTGGTAACTATGGCTACACCTTC
CASSYGPGGNYGYTF
>.|TRBJ2-3|TRBV28|.
TGTGCCAGCAACTGGGGAGATACGCAGTATTTT
CASNWGDTQYF
>once|TRBJ2-6|TRBV30|.
TGTGCCTGGAGTATGGGCTCTGGGGCCAACGTCCTGACTTTC
CAWSMGSGANVLTF
>.|TRBJ2-2|TRBV10-1|.
TGCGCCAGTGCCGCCCAGGGCACCGGGGAGCTGTTTTTT
CASAAQGTGELFF
>few|TRBJ2-1|TRBV7-9|.
TGTGCCAGCAGCCCGCGGGTGGAGAGGGCTACCTACAATGAGCAGTTCTTC
CASSPRVERATYNEQFF
>.|TRBJ1-1|TRBV7-2|.
TGTGCCAGCAGCAAACAGGGGAACACTGAAGCTTTCTTT
CASSKQGNTEAFF
>once|TRBJ1-5|TRBV28|TRBD1
TGTGCCACCCGGACAGGGAATCAGCCCCAGCATTTT
CATRTGNQPQHF
>.|TRBJ1-4|TRBV30|TRBD1
TGTGCCTGGGGTCACAGGGGAGGGCTGTTTTTT
CAWGHRGGLFF
>.|TRBJ2-7|TRBV5-6|TRBD1
TGTGCCAGCGGAAGACAGGGAATGGACGAGCAGTACTTC
CASGRQGMDEQYF
>.|TRBJ2-7|TRBV5-1|.
TGCGCCAGCAGCCGGGGAACATACGAGCAGTACTTC
CASSRGTYEQYF
>.|TRBJ1-3|TRBV2|.
TGTGCCAGCAGTAACAGCAGGGTAGCTGGAAACACCATATATTTT
CASSNSRVAGNTIYF
>.|TRBJ1-3|TRBV5-6|.
TGTGCCAGCAGCTCCTGGGGCCGGGGAAACACCATATATTTT
CASSSWGRGNTIYF
>.|TRBJ2-5|TRBV5-1|.
TGCGCCAGCAGCTTGGTTCCTAGTAGTGATCAAGAGACCCAGTACTTC
CASSLVPSSDQETQYF
>once|TRBJ2-1|TRBV19|TRBD2
TGTGCCAGTGGACCACTAGCGGGGGCCTACAATGAGCAGTTCTTC
CASGPLAGAYNEQFF
>.|TRBJ2-1|TRBV25-1|.
TGTGCCAGCAGTGTCCTCCTGCCACAGGGACCCCCTACTCATGAGCAGTTCTTC
CASSVLLPQGPPTHEQFF
>.|TRBJ2-7|TRBV6-6|TRBD2
TGTGCCAGCAGCCTCATAGCGGGAGGGAGGGACGAGCAGTACTTC
CASSLIAGGRDEQYF
>medium-sized|TRBJ1-1|TRBV10-2|.
TGCGCCACCAGGACATTCACAGGGAACACTGAAGCTTTCTTT
CATRTFTGNTEAFF
>few|TRBJ2-5|TRBV5-6|TRBD1
TGTGCCAGCAGCTTCAGACAGGGGATGTTGGAGACCCAGTACTTC
CASSFRQGMLETQYF
>.|TRBJ2-1|TRBV30|.
TGTGCCTGGAGTGTAGTGGGAAGAAACAATGAGCAGTTCTTC
CAWSVVGRNNEQFF
>once|TRBJ1-1|TRBV4-1|TRBD1
TGCGCCAGCAGCCCCCAGGACAGGAAGTCTGAAGCTTTCTTT
CASSPQDRKSEAFF
>.|TRBJ2-1|TRBV19|TRBD2
TGTGCCAGTGGGCGGGGGACCTACTCCTACAATGAGCAGTTCTTC
CASGRGTYSYNEQFF
>.|TRBJ2-6|TRBV29-1|.
TGCAGCGTGATTGGGGGAATGACCAACGTCCTGACTTTC
CSVIGGMTNVLTF
>.|TRBJ2-7|TRBV19|TRBD1
TGTGCCAGTAGCACACAGGGGGCGGAAAGCTCCTACGAGCAGTACTTC
CASSTQGAESSYEQYF
>.|TRBJ1-1|TRBV11-3|.
TGTGCCAGCAGCTTAAACGGAGGGGACACTGAAGCTTTCTTT
CASSLNGGDTEAFF
>.|TRBJ1-4|TRBV7-9|.
TGTGCCAGCAGCTTTTTTTCGGGGGGAAGTTTCGGAGAAAAACTGTTTTTT
CASSFFSGGSFGEKLFF